This TCR beta chain comes out of a study of CD8 T cells in ankylosing spondylitis. Study conclusions and caveats: CD8+ cells made up the disease-linked clones, which were relatively rare in peripheral blood. Apparently characteristic of ankylosing spondylitis blood was a TCR beta motif (roughly eight highly homologous variants). As reported, disease-linked clones showed significant enrichment in matched ankylosing spondylitis synovial fluid.

This clonotype was seen ten or more times. Its antigen is still unknown. CDR1 and CDR2 from the germline V gene are SQVTM and ANQGSEA. The CDR3 is 13 amino acids. V was trimmed by 8 bases and J by 0 bases, leaving 14 bases between them. Researchers built TCR beta libraries using quantitative 5'-RACE with molecular barcodes. TCRdb processed the 5' RACE reads anew with MiXCR; each CDR3 protein has one entry. The sample holds about 200,000 distinct CDR3 sequences; around 7.9% are singletons and the top ten take 13% to 15%. The receptor was isolated from a male donor with ankylosing spondylitis. Material for sequencing was blood, either unsorted or a sorted T cell fraction (not recorded which). This chain links TRBV29-1 with TRBJ2-7; D might be TRBD1 (5 bases). The CDR3 DNA sequence: TGCAGCACCCGGGCAGGGCGCTCCTACGAGCAGTACTTC. It encodes CSTRAGRSYEQYF.